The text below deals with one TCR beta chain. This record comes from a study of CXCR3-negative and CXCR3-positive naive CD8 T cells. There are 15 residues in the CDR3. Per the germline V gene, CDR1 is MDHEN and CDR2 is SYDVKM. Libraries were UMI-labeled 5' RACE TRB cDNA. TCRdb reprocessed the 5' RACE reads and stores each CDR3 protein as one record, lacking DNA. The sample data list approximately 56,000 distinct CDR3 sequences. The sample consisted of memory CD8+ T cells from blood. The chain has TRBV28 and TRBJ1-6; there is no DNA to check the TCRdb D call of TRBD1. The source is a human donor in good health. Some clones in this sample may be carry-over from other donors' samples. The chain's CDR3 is CASSLGTGNISPLHF.